This T cell receptor (beta chain) was sequenced in a study of technical replicates of blood from a few donors (dated by TCRdb to 2016 to 2017). There are 16 amino acids in the CDR3, from cysteine to phenylalanine inclusive. The entry retains the CDR3 DNA only, 48 bases that are in frame from base 1. V has 1 base trimmed and J has 2 bases trimmed; junction bases matching no gene number 4. The CDR1 and CDR2 encoded by the germline V gene are SGHTA and FQGNSA. A remark on this clone: Its cognate antigen has yet to be identified. Per-base qualities were not stored, and no clone one base away is much larger.

The library relied on the immunoSEQ multiplex PCR assay. Drawn from immuneACCESS, this table holds only the in-frame rearrangements with V and J called that TCRdb kept. Clones are partly lost; checked studies trace under half to an unresolved V gene and leave the rest unexplained. The sample records over 65,000 clones, roughly 98% of which are singletons. Jointly, the top ten make up around 0.16% of the sample. Sequences were obtained from T cells isolated from PBMCs. The chain links TRBV7-2 with TRBJ2-3; 9 middle bases align to TRBD2. The origin of this receptor is a human donor in good health. The base sequence is TGTGCCAGCAGCTTAGGCCTAGCGGGAACCACAGATACGCAGTATTTT. It specifies CASSLGLAGTTDTQYF.